The source of this T cell receptor (beta chain) is a study of preoperative IRX-2 immunotherapy in early breast cancer (dated by TCRdb to between 2018 and 2021). The method was the immunoSEQ multiplex PCR assay. Imported from immuneACCESS, the table was reduced by TCRdb to in-frame sequences with V and J called. These copies leave out some clones; in studies compared against another copy, an unresolved V gene accounts for under half, and the cause of the remainder is not known. This sample lists about 37,000 clones; roughly four fifths were detected once. The ten top clones hold around 1.4% of the sample. A remark on this clone: The target of this receptor is not known. Base quality data are lacking; no much larger clone is found one base away.

This specimen's treatment or condition label, interpreted: preoperative locoregional IRX-2 cytokine immunotherapy. The samples were obtained from a phase Ib study that tested preoperative, locoregional IRX-2 cytokine immunotherapy designed to prime immune responses. Donors were patients with early-stage breast cancer who received IRX-2 before surgery. The V and J ends are trimmed by 4 bases and 6 bases, leaving 15 bases between them. Taken from cysteine to phenylalanine, the CDR3 has 15 residues. Only the CDR3 DNA stays, 45 bases, in frame from base 1. CDR1 and CDR2, per the germline V gene, are KGHSH and LQKENI.

Specimen: lymph node tissue, collected after IRX-2 immunotherapy. The rearrangement combines TRBV18 with TRBJ2-2; too little of a D gene remains to name it. This TCR derives from a human donor with breast cancer. The DNA reads TGTGCCAGCTCACAATCCAATCGGACCCCCGGGGAGCTGTTTTTT. Protein translation: CASSQSNRTPGELFF.